This TCR beta chain was found in a study of read filtering for tumor transcriptome and immune sequencing. General study findings and limits: Compared with RNA-seq, IR-seq gave much higher clonotype depth and reliability. Correlation between methods rose after single-read clonotypes were removed.

Molecular barcoded adaptors covering alpha/delta and beta/gamma chains were used on 400 to 450 ng RNA. TCRdb redid the calling of the reads with MiXCR, one entry per CDR3 protein. The sample has roughly 130,000 distinct CDR3 sequences, 13% seen once; the top ten hold 11%. CDR1 is SEHNR, CDR2 FQNEAQ, per germline (reference sequence). V lost 5 bases, J lost 5 bases, and 9 bases stayed unmatched. The CDR3 loop spans 15 amino acids. Ten or more counts support this clonotype. What it binds is unknown. Sequencing was performed on a population of CD138-negative cells sorted from bone marrow. The TCR sequence derives from a donor at least 40 years old with multiple myeloma. This chain uses TRBV7-9 with TRBJ2-5, with 9 bases lining up with TRBD1. DNA of the CDR3: TGTGCCAGCAGCCGGGGACAGGGTGTGAAGGAGACCCAGTACTTC. Translating gives CASSRGQGVKETQYF.